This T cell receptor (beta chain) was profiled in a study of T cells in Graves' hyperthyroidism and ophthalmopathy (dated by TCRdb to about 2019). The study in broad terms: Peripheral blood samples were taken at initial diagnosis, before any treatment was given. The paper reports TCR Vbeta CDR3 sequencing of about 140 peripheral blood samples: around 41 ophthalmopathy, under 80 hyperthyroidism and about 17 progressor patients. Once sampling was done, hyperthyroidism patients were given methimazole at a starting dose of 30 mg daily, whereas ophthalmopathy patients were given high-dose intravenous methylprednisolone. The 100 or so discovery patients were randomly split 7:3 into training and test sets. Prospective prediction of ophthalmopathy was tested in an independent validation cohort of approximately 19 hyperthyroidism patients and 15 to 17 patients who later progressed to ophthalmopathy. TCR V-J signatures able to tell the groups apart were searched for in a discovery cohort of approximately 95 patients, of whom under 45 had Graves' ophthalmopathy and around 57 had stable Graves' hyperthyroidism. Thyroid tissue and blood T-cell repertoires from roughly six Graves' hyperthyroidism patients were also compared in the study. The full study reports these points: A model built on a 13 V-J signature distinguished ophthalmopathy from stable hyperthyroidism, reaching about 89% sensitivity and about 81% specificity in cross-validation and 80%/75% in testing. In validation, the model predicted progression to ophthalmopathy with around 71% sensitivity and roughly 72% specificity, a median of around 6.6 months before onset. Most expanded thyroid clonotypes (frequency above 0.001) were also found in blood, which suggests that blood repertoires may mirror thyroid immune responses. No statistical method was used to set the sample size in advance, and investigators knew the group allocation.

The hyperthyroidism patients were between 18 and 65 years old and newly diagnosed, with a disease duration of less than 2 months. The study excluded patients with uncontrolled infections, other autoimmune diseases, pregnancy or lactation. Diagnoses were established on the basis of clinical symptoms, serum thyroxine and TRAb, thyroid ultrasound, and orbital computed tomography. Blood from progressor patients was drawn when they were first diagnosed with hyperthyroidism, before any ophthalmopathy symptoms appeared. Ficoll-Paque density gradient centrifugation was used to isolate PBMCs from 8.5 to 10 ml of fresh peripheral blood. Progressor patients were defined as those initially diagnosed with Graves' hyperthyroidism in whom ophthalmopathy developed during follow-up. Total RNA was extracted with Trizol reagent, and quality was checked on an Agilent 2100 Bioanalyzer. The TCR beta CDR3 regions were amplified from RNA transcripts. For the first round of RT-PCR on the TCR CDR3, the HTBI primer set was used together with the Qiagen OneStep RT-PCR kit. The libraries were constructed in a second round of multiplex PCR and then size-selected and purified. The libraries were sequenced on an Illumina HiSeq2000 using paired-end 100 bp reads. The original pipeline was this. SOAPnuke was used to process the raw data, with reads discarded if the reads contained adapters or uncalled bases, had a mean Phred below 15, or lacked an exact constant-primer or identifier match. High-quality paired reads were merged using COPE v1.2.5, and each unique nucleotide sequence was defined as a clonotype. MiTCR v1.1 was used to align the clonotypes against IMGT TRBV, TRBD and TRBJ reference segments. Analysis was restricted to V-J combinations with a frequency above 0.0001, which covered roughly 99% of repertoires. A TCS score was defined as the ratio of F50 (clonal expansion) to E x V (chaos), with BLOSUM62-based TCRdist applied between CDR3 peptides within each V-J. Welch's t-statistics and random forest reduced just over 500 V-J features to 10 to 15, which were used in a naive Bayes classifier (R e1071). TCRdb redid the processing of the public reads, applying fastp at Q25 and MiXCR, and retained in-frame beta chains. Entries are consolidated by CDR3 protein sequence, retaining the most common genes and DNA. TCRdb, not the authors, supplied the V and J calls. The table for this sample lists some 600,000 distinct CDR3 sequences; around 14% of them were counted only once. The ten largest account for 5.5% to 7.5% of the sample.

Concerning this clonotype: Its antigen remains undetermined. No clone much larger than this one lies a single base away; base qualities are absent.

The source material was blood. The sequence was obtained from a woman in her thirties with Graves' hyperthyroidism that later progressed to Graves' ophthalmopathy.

The bases are TGTGCCAGCAGGGTAGAGGGGAGGAGGACTGAAGCTTTCTTT. Its amino acids are CASRVEGRRTEAFF. Rearrangement joined TRBV27 to TRBJ1-1; a weak D assignment points to TRBD1 (5 bases agree). V drops 6 bases and J drops 5 bases, leaving 16 bases in between. CDR1 MNHEY and CDR2 SMNVEV were looked up in the germline V gene (reference sequence). Inclusive of the bounding cysteine and phenylalanine, the CDR3 is 14 residues long. Only the CDR3 portion is preserved as DNA: 42 bases, with reading frame beginning at the first base.